One and the same sample provided the 16 T cell receptor beta chains below, sequenced in a study of cytomegalovirus exposure and HLA in healthy donors. PCR involved 60 Vbeta and 13 Jbeta primers. Only in-frame clones appear in the TCRdb table, and some are missing; sequencing was by immunoSEQ multiplex PCR. In the table there are 200,000 to 250,000 clones, 70% to 80% of which are singletons. Sequencing was performed on PBMCs. These receptor sequences come from a woman aged 30 to 39 in good health and CMV-seronegative.

The V and J genes are TRBV29-1 and TRBJ1-2; the D gene is possibly TRBD1 (5 bases). Germline V gene sequence: CDR1 SQVTM, CDR2 ANQGSEA. The CDR3 loop spans 13 amino acids. V was trimmed by 4 bases and J by 5 bases, leaving 14 bases between them. The chain's CDR3 is CSVVAEGLYGYTF. As DNA, the CDR3 is TGCAGCGTTGTGGCGGAGGGGTTATATGGCTACACCTTC.

CDR3 sequence reads: CAWSVRGNSNQPQHF. CDR3 nucleotide sequence: TGTGCCTGGAGTGTAAGGGGCAATAGCAATCAGCCCCAGCATTTT. This chain links TRBV30 with TRBJ1-5; D possibly corresponds to TRBD1 (5 bases). The germline V and J ends were trimmed by 0 bases and 0 bases, with 9 bases remaining between them. This CDR3 region has 15 residues. Germline CDR1 and CDR2: GTSNPN and SVGIG (reference sequence). Using reference TRBV30 and TRBJ1-5 for the parts outside the CDR3, the full variable domain is SQTIHQWPATLVQPVGSPLSLECTVEGTSNPNLYWYRQAAGRGLQLLFYSVGIGQISSEVPQNLSASRPQDRQFILSSKKLLLSDSGFYLCAWSVRGNSNQPQHFGDGTRLSIL.

V is TRBV29-1 and J is TRBJ2-5, with 8 bases identical to TRBD1. There are 12 residues in the CDR3. After removal of 4 bases from V and 7 bases from J, the junction contained 5 bases not matched to a gene. Per the germline V gene, CDR1 is SQVTM and CDR2 is ANQGSEA. CDR3 sequence reads: CSVGQGPGTQYF. The CDR3 DNA follows: TGCAGCGTTGGACAGGGGCCGGGGACCCAGTACTTC.

The gene calls are TRBV6-5 and TRBJ2-2, with 7 bases matching TRBD1. This CDR3 is 14 amino acids long. With 8 bases clipped from V and 3 bases from J, the junction kept 6 bases outside the gene matches. Germline assignment: CDR1 MNHEY and CDR2 SVGAGI. Here the CDR3 DNA reads TGTGCCAGCCGGACAGGAACGGACACCGGGGAGCTGTTTTTT. Residues: CASRTGTDTGELFF.

The chain joins TRBV9 to TRBJ1-4, with D tentatively TRBD1 (5 bases). This CDR3 contains 16 residues. CDR1 and CDR2 from the germline V gene are SGDLS and YYNGEE. V was pared by 4 bases and J by 0 bases, with 13 bases between. This CDR3 is CASSLGQLATNEKLFF. CDR3 nucleotides: TGTGCCAGCAGCCTAGGACAATTGGCAACTAATGAAAAACTGTTTTTT.

The chain uses TRBV11-2 and TRBJ1-5, with D uncertain. CDR3 length: 12 residues. V was pared by 4 bases and J by 9 bases, with 10 bases between. Germline CDR1 and CDR2: SGHAT and FQNNGV. The CDR3 is CASSSEAGPQHF. In nucleotides, the CDR3 is TGTGCCAGCAGCTCAGAGGCGGGGCCCCAGCATTTT.

This chain uses TRBV5-1 with TRBJ2-2; possible D gene TRBD1, 5 bases. V lost 1 base to trimming and J lost 2 bases, with 12 bases between them. Germline V gene sequence: CDR1 SGHRS, CDR2 YFSETQ. This CDR3 is built from 16 residues. In DNA form, the CDR3 reads TGCGCCAGCAGCTTGCTAGGGGCAGCTAACACCGGGGAGCTGTTTTTT. This sequence encodes CASSLLGAANTGELFF.

The V call is TRBV7-9, the J call TRBJ2-7, with 10 bases identical to TRBD2. Looked up from germline, CDR1 is SEHNR and CDR2 is FQNEAQ (reference sequence). The length of the CDR3 is 14 residues. Germline trimming cut 8 bases from V and 5 bases from J; bases unmatched to any gene: 9. In nucleotides, the CDR3 is TGTGCCAGCCTCCCTAGCGGGAGTCCGGACGAGCAGTACTTC. Encoded protein: CASLPSGSPDEQYF.

This clone has a handful of counts. Additional DNA sequences in this sample encode the identical CDR3. CDR3 in amino acids: CASSPQGGTEAFF. CDR3 nucleotide sequence: TGTGCCAGCAGTCCACAGGGGGGCACTGAAGCTTTCTTT. The J gene is TRBJ1-1, the V gene TRBV6-5; 8 nucleotides align to TRBD1. The germline V gene has CDR1 MNHEY and CDR2 SVGAGI. The ends lost 5 bases at V and 4 bases at J; junction bases unmatched: 3. CDR3 length: 13 amino acids.

J is TRBJ1-2 and V is TRBV18; TRBD1 might be the D (6 bases). The CDR3 runs 16 residues. V lost 4 bases and J 6 bases, leaving 21 bases between the germline ends. Germline values: CDR1 KGHSH, CDR2 LQKENI. The CDR3 DNA reads as TGTGCCAGCTCACTATTAGAGGGACAAGGCGGTCATGGCTACACCTTC. The encoded protein is CASSLLEGQGGHGYTF. Using reference TRBV18 and TRBJ1-2 for the parts outside the CDR3, the full variable domain is NAGVMQNPRHLVRRRGQEARLRCSPMKGHSHVYWYRQLPEEGLKFMVYLQKENIIDESGMPKERFSAEFPKEGPSILRIQQVVRGDSAAYFCASSLLEGQGGHGYTFGSGTRLTVV.

This clone was counted between two and nine times. V usage is TRBV5-6 and J usage is TRBJ1-1, with D maybe TRBD1 (5 bases). The CDR3 loop spans 13 amino acids. Germline-derived CDR1 and CDR2 are SGHDT and YYEEEE. V gave up 2 bases and J gave up 7 bases, with 12 bases separating them. The CDR3 bases are TGTGCCAGCAGCTTCAGGGTGTACGGTGAAGCTTTCTTT. This codes for CASSFRVYGEAFF.

This clone was picked up a small number of times. The V and J genes are TRBV27 and TRBJ1-3, with 9 bases identical to TRBD1. Germline V gene sequence: CDR1 MNHEY, CDR2 SMNVEV (reference sequence). This CDR3 has 14 residues. V shed 8 bases and J 3 bases; nucleotides not matched to a gene: 5. The CDR3 loop reads CASGRTGVGNTIYF. The CDR3 DNA reads as TGTGCCAGCGGAAGGACAGGGGTTGGAAACACCATATATTTT.

This chain connects TRBV7-3 to TRBJ2-2; 7 bases match TRBD2. Germline values: CDR1 SGHTA, CDR2 FQGTGA. The CDR3 is 14 residues long. The V gene end was trimmed by 5 bases and the J gene end by 5 bases; junction bases not matched to a gene: 5. CDR3 DNA sequence: TGTGCCAGCAGCCTTAGCGGGTGGACCGGGGAGCTGTTTTTT. This sequence encodes CASSLSGWTGELFF.

This chain connects TRBV10-3 to TRBJ2-7; possible D gene TRBD2, 5 bases. The CDR3 extends over 15 amino acids. Germline CDR1 reads ENHRY; CDR2 reads SYGVKD. V was trimmed by 4 bases and J by 2 bases, leaving 15 bases between them. CDR3: CAISGEWSRAYEQYF. DNA for the CDR3: TGTGCCATCAGTGGGGAGTGGTCCCGTGCCTACGAGCAGTACTTC.

This clone occurred a few times. The J gene is TRBJ2-5, the V gene TRBV7-3; 10 nucleotides line up with TRBD2. Germline assignment: CDR1 SGHTA and CDR2 FQGTGA. With 5 bases clipped from V and 4 bases from J, the junction kept 7 bases outside the gene matches. The CDR3 has 15 amino acids. The CDR3 is CASSQSGRAGETQYF. DNA for the CDR3: TGTGCCAGCAGCCAGAGCGGGAGGGCCGGAGAGACCCAGTACTTC.

This chain uses TRBV30 with TRBJ1-1, with D possibly TRBD1 on 6 matching bases. Germline CDR1 and CDR2: GTSNPN and SVGIG (reference sequence). This CDR3 region has 13 residues. V was pared by 3 bases and J by 7 bases, with 15 bases between. CDR3 sequence reads: CAWSPNRAGEAFF. The CDR3, as DNA: TGTGCCTGGAGCCCGAACAGGGCAGGTGAAGCTTTCTTT.